This T cell receptor (beta chain) was found in a study of OX40 agonist ivuxolimab in advanced cancers. About the study: Administration of intravenous ivuxolimab to patients occurred every 2 weeks at 0.01 to 10 mg/kg. Study conclusions and caveats: Relative to CD4+ cells, CD8+ T cells on average had more expanded clones. At doses 0.1 to 3.0 mg/kg, CD4+ and CD8+ clones expanded.

A word on this clone: As yet, its antigen is unknown.

Libraries were prepared by immunoSEQ multiplex PCR; TCRdb keeps only in-frame clonotypes and omits some of them. This sample carries around 67,000 clones, roughly four fifths of them seen once, and the ten largest clones take approximately 0.63%. V lost 4 bases, J lost 4 bases, and 2 bases stayed unmatched. Germline assignment: CDR1 SGHDN and CDR2 FVKESK. The CDR3 has 15 amino acids. With baseline, cycle 4 day 1, and cycle 7 day 1 as timepoints, blood was sampled. The sequencing here drew on CD4+ or CD8+ T cells sorted from blood, taken in a trial of the OX40 agonist ivuxolimab. J is TRBJ2-2 and V is TRBV14; 11 bases agree with TRBD1. The TCR comes from an adult with an advanced solid tumor such as melanoma, head and neck, liver or kidney cancer. CDR3 in amino acids: CASSRGQGVTGELFF. DNA for the CDR3: TGTGCCAGCAGCCGGGGACAGGGGGTCACCGGGGAGCTGTTTTTT.